The rows below give T cell receptor beta chains drawn from one sample of a study of shared clonotypes between healthy human individuals. This table comes from immunoSEQ multiplex PCR, and its TCRdb copy is limited to in-frame clones, with some not included. The table includes roughly 1.4 million clones, 98% to 99% detected once. Input material: naive CD4+ T cells sorted from blood. The origin of the receptors is a man aged 25 to 45 in good health. Each CDR3 is given with its conserved first and last residue. A D gene is named only where the DNA matches it firmly. Clone sizes are given selectively: once, few, many, or a class where the clone is expanded.

j_gene	d_gene	abundance	v_gene	CDR3aa	CDR3nt
TRBJ1-5	-	-	TRBV6-5	CASREGAGRQPQHF	TGTGCCAGCAGAGAAGGGGCAGGGCGGCAGCCCCAGCATTTT
TRBJ1-2	TRBD1	-	TRBV5-5	CASSDILTGGAHGYTF	TGTGCCAGCAGCGATATCTTGACAGGGGGCGCGCATGGCTACACCTTC
TRBJ2-7	-	-	TRBV29-1	CSVVGRGSRLMGEQYF	TGCAGCGTTGTCGGCCGAGGCTCCAGATTAATGGGTGAGCAGTACTTC
TRBJ2-1	-	-	TRBV5-8	CASSLALGSQFF	TGTGCCAGCAGCTTGGCTCTAGGCTCGCAGTTCTTC
TRBJ1-4	-	-	TRBV27	CASCRERGEKLFF	TGTGCCAGCTGTAGGGAAAGGGGTGAAAAACTGTTTTTT
TRBJ2-3	TRBD2	-	TRBV9	CASSVGGRGVTDTQYF	TGTGCCAGCAGCGTAGGTGGGAGGGGCGTTACAGATACGCAGTATTTT
TRBJ2-3	TRBD2	-	TRBV7-8	CASSLGTSGTTSTDTQYF	TGTGCCAGCAGCCTCGGGACTAGCGGGACCACTAGCACAGATACGCAGTATTTT
TRBJ1-2	-	once	TRBV6-5	CASSSSRIYNYGYTF	TGTGCCAGCAGTTCAAGCCGGATTTATAACTATGGCTACACCTTC
TRBJ1-5	-	-	TRBV2	CASSDGFRSQPQHF	TGTGCCAGCAGTGACGGTTTTCGTAGTCAGCCCCAGCATTTT
TRBJ2-7	-	-	TRBV28	CASSLRDEQYF	TGTGCCAGCAGTTTACGGGACGAGCAGTACTTC
TRBJ2-1	-	once	TRBV28	CASSLRNNEQFF	TGTGCCAGCAGTTTACGAAACAATGAGCAGTTCTTC
TRBJ2-1	-	-	TRBV20-1	CSAREFWEQFF	TGCAGTGCTAGAGAATTCTGGGAGCAGTTCTTC
TRBJ2-5	TRBD1	-	TRBV11-2	CASSTYRGIVLGAQYF	TGTGCCAGCAGCACCTACAGGGGTATCGTCCTTGGGGCCCAGTACTTC
TRBJ2-5	TRBD2	once	TRBV7-8	CASSLGPSGRETQYF	TGTGCCAGCAGCTTAGGGCCTAGCGGGAGAGAGACCCAGTACTTC
TRBJ1-1	-	-	TRBV20-1	CSARRGSEAFF	TGCAGTGCTAGAAGGGGATCTGAAGCTTTCTTT
TRBJ2-4	-	-	TRBV7-9	CASSLQGLGNIQYF	TGTGCCAGCAGCTTACAGGGGTTGGGAAACATTCAGTACTTC
TRBJ1-4	-	-	TRBV7-2	CASSPRWEGTNEKLFF	TGTGCCAGCAGCCCCCGCTGGGAGGGCACTAATGAAAAACTGTTTTTT
TRBJ2-3	-	-	TRBV11-2	CASSGSIQLTDTQYF	TGTGCCAGCAGCGGGAGTATACAGCTCACAGATACGCAGTATTTT
TRBJ1-3	-	once	TRBV5-4	CASSPGECHSYLSGNTIYF	TGTGCCAGCAGCCCGGGTGAGTGTCACAGCTACCTCTCTGGAAACACCATATATTTT
TRBJ1-4	-	-	TRBV29-1	CSVTQGANEKLFF	TGCAGCGTAACACAGGGTGCTAATGAAAAACTGTTTTTT
TRBJ2-7	-	once	TRBV5-1	CASSLGVVDSDYEQYF	TGCGCCAGCAGCTTGGGTGTTGTTGACTCGGACTACGAGCAGTACTTC
TRBJ2-1	TRBD2	once	TRBV5-1	CASSLVTSGIDNEQFF	TGCGCCAGCAGCTTGGTCACTAGCGGGATCGACAATGAGCAGTTCTTC
TRBJ2-3	-	once	TRBV5-4	CASSLSDYTDTQYF	TGTGCCAGCAGCTTGTCAGACTACACAGATACGCAGTATTTT